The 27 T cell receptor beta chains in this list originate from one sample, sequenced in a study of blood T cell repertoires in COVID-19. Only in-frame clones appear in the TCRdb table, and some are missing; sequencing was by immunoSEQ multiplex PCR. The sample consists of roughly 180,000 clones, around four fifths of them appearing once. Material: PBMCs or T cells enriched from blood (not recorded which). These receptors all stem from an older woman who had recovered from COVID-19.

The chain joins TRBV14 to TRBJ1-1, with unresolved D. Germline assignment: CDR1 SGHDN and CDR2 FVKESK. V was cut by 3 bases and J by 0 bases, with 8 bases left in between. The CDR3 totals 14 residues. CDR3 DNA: TGTGCCAGCAGCCAGGCAATATTGAACACTGAAGCTTTCTTT. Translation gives CASSQAILNTEAFF.

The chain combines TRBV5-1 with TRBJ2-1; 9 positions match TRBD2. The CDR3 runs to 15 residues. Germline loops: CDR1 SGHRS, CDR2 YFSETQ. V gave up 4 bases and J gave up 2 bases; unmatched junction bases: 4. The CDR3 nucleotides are TGCGCCAGCAGCACATTAGCGGGAGCCTACAATGAGCAGTTCTTC. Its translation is CASSTLAGAYNEQFF. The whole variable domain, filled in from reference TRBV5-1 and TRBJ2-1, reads KAGVTQTPRYLIKTRGQQVTLSCSPISGHRSVSWYQQTPGQGLQFLFEYFSETQRNKGNFPGRFSGRQFSNSRSEMNVSTLELGDSALYLCASSTLAGAYNEQFFGPGTRLTVL.

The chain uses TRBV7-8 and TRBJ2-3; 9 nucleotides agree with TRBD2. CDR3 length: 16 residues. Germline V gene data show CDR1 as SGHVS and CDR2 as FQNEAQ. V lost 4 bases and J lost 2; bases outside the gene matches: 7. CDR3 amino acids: CASSYGTSPTTDTQYF. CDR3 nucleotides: TGTGCCAGCAGCTACGGGACTAGCCCGACCACAGATACGCAGTATTTT.

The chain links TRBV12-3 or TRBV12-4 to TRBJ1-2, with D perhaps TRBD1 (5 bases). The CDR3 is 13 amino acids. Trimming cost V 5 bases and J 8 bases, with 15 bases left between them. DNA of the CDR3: TGTGCCAGCAGTACAGGAGTAGTCGAGGGCTACACCTTC. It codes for CASSTGVVEGYTF.

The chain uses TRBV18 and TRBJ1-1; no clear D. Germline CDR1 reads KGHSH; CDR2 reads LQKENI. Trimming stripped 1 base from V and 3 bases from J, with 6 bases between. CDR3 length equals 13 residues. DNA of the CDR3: TGTGCCAGCTCACCACTCGTTGACACTGAAGCTTTCTTT. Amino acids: CASSPLVDTEAFF.

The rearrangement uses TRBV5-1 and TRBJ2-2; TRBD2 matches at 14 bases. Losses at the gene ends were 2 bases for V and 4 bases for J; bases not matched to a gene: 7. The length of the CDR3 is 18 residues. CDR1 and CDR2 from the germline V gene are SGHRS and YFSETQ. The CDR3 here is CASSFPGLAGVSTGELFF. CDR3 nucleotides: TGCGCCAGCAGCTTCCCGGGACTAGCGGGAGTCAGCACCGGGGAGCTGTTTTTT.

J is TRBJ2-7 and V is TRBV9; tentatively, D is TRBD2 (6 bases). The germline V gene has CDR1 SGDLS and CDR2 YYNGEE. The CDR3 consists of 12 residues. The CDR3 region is CDPGTPSYEQYF. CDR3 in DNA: TGTGATCCTGGGACTCCTTCCTACGAGCAGTACTTC.

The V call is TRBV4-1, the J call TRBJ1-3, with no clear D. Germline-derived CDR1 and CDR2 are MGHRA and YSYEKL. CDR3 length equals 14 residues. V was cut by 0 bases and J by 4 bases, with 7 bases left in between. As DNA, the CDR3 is TGCGCCAGCAGCCAAGATTCCTCGGGAAACACCATATATTTT. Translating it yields CASSQDSSGNTIYF.

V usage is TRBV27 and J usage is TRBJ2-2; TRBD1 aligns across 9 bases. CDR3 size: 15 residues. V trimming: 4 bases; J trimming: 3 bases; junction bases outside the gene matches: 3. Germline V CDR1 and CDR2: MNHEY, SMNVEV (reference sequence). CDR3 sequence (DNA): TGTGCCAGCAGTTCGGGACAGGGTGACACCGGGGAGCTGTTTTTT. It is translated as CASSSGQGDTGELFF.

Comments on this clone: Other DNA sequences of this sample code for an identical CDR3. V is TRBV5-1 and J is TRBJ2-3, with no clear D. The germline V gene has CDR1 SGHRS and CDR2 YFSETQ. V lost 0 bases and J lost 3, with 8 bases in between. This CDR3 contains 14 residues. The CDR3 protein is CASSLAGGTDTQYF. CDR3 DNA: TGCGCCAGCAGCTTGGCGGGTGGGACAGATACGCAGTATTTT.

The CDR3 DNA reads TGTGCCAGCAGCCAAGATAGCACTAGCGGGAAACGGGCCCAAGAGACCCAGTACTTC. It encodes CASSQDSTSGKRAQETQYF. The chain links TRBV4-2 to TRBJ2-5; 10 bases are a match to TRBD2. CDR1 is LGHNA, CDR2 YNFKEQ, per germline. The CDR3 totals 19 residues. The J segment lost 1 base and the V segment lost 0 bases, leaving 11 bases of the junction unmatched.

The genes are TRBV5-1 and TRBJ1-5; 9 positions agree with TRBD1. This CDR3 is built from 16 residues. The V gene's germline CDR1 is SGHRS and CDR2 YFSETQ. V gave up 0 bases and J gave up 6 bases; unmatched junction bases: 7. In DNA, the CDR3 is TGCGCCAGCAGCTTGGGGCCACAGGGGGCCAGTCAGCCCCAGCATTTT. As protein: CASSLGPQGASQPQHF. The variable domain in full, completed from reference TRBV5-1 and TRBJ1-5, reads KAGVTQTPRYLIKTRGQQVTLSCSPISGHRSVSWYQQTPGQGLQFLFEYFSETQRNKGNFPGRFSGRQFSNSRSEMNVSTLELGDSALYLCASSLGPQGASQPQHFGDGTRLSIL.

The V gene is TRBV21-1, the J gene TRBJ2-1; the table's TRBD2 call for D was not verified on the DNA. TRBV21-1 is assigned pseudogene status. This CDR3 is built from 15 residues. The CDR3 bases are TGTGCCAGCAGGGAGGGCCGTCCCCTCTACAATGAGCAGTTCTTC. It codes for CASREGRPLYNEQFF.

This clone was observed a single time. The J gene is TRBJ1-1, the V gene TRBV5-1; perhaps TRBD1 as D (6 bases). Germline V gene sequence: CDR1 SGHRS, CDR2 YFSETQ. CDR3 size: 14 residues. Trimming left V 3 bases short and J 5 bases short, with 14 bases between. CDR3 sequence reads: CASSYQGLRTEAFF. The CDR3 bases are TGCGCCAGCAGCTACCAGGGGCTCCGAACTGAAGCTTTCTTT.

This chain's CDR3 is CASTQNTEAFF. Here the CDR3 DNA reads TGCGCCAGCACACAAAACACTGAAGCTTTCTTT. This chain connects TRBV5-1 to TRBJ1-1; no reliable D call. The germline V and J ends were trimmed by 6 bases and 2 bases, with 5 bases remaining between them. CDR1 and CDR2 (germline): SGHRS, YFSETQ. The CDR3 contains 11 residues.

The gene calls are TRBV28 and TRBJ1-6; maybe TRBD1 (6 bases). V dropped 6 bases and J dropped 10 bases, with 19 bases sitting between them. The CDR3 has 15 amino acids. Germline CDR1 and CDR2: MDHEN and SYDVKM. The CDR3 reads CASSRSETGVSPLHF. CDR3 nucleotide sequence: TGTGCCAGCAGCCGATCGGAGACAGGCGTGTCACCCCTCCACTTT.

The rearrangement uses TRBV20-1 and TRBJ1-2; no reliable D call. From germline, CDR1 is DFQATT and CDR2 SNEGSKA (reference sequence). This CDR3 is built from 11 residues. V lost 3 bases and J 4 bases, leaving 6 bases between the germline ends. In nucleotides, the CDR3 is TGCAGTGCTAGGACGGGCTATGGCTACACCTTC. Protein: CSARTGYGYTF.

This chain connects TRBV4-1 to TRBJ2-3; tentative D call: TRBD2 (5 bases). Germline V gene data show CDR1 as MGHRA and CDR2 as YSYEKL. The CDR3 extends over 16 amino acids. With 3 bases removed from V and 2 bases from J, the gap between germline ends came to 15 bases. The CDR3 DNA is TGCGCCAGCAGCCACAGACCCCGGGGTTACACAGATACGCAGTATTTT. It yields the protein CASSHRPRGYTDTQYF.

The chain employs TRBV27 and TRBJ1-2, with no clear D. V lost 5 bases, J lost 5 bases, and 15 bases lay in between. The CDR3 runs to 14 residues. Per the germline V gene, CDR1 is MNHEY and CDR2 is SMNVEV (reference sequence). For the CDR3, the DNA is TGTGCCAGCAGTCCCCGGGGAGCGCCGTATGGCTACACCTTC. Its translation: CASSPRGAPYGYTF.

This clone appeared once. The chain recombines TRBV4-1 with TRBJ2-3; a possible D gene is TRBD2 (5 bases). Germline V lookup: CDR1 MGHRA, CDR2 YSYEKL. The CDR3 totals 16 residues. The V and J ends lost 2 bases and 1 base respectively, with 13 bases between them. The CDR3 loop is CASSQRVILGTDTQYF. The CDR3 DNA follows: TGCGCCAGCAGCCAAAGGGTCATACTAGGCACAGATACGCAGTATTTT.

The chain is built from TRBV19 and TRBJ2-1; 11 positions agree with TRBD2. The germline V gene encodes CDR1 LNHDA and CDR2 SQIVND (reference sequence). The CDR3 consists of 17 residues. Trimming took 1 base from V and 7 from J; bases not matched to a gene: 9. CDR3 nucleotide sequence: TGTGCCAGTAGTATAGTTACTAGCGGGGGTTATGGAAATGAGCAGTTCTTC. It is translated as CASSIVTSGGYGNEQFF.

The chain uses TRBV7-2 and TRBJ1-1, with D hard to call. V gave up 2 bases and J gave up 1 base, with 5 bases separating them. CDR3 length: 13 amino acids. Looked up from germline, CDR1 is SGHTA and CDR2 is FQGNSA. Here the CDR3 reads CASSLKRNTEAFF. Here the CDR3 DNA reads TGTGCCAGCAGCTTAAAGAGGAACACTGAAGCTTTCTTT.

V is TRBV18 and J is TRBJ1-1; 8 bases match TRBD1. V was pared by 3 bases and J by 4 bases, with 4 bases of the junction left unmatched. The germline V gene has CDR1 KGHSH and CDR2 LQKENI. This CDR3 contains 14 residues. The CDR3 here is CASSPIGQGTEAFF. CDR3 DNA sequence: TGTGCCAGCTCACCCATCGGACAGGGCACTGAAGCTTTCTTT.

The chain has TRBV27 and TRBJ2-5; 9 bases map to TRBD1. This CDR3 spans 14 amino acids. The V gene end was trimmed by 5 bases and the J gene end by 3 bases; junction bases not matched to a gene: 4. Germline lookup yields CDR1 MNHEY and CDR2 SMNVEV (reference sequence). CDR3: CASSLGQGKETQYF. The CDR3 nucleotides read TGTGCCAGCAGTCTAGGACAGGGGAAAGAGACCCAGTACTTC.

CDR3 sequence (DNA): TGTGCCAGCAGCCGGACAGGGGTGGTGGTGTCCTATAATTCACCCCTCCACTTT. Translated: CASSRTGVVVSYNSPLHF. V is TRBV7-2 and J is TRBJ1-6; TRBD1 matches at 9 bases. Trimming removed 5 bases from V and 1 base from J; junction bases left unmatched: 9. The CDR3 loop spans 18 amino acids. Germline assignment: CDR1 SGHTA and CDR2 FQGNSA. The full variable domain, in which reference TRBV7-2 and TRBJ1-6 provide the parts outside the CDR3, is GAGVSQSPSNKVTEKGKDVELRCDPISGHTALYWYRQSLGQGLEFLIYFQGNSAPDKSGLPSDRFSAERTGGSVSTLTIQRTQQEDSAVYLCASSRTGVVVSYNSPLHFGNGTRLTVT.

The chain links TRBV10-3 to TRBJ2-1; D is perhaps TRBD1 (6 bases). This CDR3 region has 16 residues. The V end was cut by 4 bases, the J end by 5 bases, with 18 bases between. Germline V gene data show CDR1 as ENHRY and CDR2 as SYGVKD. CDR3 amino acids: CAISGGLGELNNEQFF. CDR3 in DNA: TGTGCCATCAGTGGGGGGCTGGGAGAGCTTAACAATGAGCAGTTCTTC.

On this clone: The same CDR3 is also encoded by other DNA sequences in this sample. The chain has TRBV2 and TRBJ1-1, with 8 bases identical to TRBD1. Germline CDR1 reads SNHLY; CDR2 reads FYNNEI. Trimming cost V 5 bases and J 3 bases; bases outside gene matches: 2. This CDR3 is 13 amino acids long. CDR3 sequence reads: CASSKDRDTEAFF. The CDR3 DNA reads TGTGCCAGCAGTAAGGACAGGGACACTGAAGCTTTCTTT. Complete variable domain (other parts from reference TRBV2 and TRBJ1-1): EPEVTQTPSHQVTQMGQEVILRCVPISNHLYFYWYRQILGQKVEFLVSFYNNEISEKSEIFDDQFSVERPDGSNFTLKIRSTKLEDSAMYFCASSKDRDTEAFFGQGTRLTVV.